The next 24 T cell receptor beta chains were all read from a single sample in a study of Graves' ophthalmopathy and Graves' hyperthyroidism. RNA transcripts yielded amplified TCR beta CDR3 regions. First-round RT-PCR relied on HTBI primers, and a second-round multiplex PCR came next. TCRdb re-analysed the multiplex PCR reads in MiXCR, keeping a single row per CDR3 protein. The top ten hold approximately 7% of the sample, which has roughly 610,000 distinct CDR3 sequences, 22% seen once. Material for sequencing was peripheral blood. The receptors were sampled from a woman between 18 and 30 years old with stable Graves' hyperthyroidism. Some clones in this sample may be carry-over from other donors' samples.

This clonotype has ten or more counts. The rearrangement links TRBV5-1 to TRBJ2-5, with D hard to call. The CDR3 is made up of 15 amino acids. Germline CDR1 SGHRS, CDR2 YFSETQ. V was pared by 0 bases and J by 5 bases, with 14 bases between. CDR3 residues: CASSLARRGEETQYF. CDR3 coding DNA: TGCGCCAGCAGCTTGGCTAGGAGAGGAGAGGAGACCCAGTACTTC. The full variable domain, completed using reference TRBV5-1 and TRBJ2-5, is KAGVTQTPRYLIKTRGQQVTLSCSPISGHRSVSWYQQTPGQGLQFLFEYFSETQRNKGNFPGRFSGRQFSNSRSEMNVSTLELGDSALYLCASSLARRGEETQYFGPGTRLLVL.

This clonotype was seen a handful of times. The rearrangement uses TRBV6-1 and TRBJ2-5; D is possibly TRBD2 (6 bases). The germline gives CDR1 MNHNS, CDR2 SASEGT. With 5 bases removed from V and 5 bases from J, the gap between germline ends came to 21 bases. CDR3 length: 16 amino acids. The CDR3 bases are TGTGCCAGCAGTCGTCTCGGGACTCTCTTAAGGGAGACCCAGTACTTC. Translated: CASSRLGTLLRETQYF.

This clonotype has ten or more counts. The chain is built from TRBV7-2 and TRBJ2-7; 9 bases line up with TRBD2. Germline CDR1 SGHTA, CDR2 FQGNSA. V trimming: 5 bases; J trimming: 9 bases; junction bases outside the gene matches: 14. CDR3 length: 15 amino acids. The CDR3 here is CASSIVAGAGSRQYF. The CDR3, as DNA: TGTGCCAGCAGCATCGTAGCGGGAGCAGGTAGTCGGCAGTACTTC.

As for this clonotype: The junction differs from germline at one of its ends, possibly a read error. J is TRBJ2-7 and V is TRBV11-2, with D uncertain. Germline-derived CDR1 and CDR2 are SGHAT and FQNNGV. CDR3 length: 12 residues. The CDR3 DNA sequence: TGTGCCAGCAGCTCAGTGGATTACGATCAGTACTTC. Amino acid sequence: CASSSVDYDQYF.

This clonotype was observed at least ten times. CDR3 amino acids: CASSLVRKNTEAFF. The DNA for the CDR3 is TGTGCCAGCAGCTTAGTCAGGAAGAACACTGAAGCTTTCTTT. The V gene is TRBV7-9, the J gene TRBJ1-1; D remains ambiguous. Germline V gene sequence: CDR1 SEHNR, CDR2 FQNEAQ (reference sequence). V dropped 1 base and J dropped 1 base, with 7 bases sitting between them. This CDR3 is 14 amino acids long.

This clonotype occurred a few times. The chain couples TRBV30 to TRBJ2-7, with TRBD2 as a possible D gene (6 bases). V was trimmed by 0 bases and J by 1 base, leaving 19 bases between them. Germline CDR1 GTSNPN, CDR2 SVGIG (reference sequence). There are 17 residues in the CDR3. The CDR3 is CAWSVYYPIAESYEQYF. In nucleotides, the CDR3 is TGTGCCTGGAGTGTATATTACCCCATAGCGGAATCCTACGAGCAGTACTTC.

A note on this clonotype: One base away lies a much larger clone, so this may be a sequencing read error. The CDR3 DNA is TGTGCCAGCAGCCCCAGGGTCTCTGGAAACACCATATATTTT. Amino acid sequence: CASSPRVSGNTIYF. The rearrangement joins TRBV28 to TRBJ1-3; D is possibly TRBD1 (5 bases). This CDR3 spans 14 amino acids. Germline V gene lookup returns CDR1 MDHEN and CDR2 SYDVKM. V was clipped by 6 bases and J by 0 bases, with 9 bases between them.

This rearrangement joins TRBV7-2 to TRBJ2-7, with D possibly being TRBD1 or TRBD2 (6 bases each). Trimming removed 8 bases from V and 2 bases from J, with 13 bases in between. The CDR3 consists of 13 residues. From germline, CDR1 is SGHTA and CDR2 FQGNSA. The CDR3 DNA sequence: TGTGCCAGCTTGGGGGGCATAGCCTACGAGCAGTACTTC. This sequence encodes CASLGGIAYEQYF.

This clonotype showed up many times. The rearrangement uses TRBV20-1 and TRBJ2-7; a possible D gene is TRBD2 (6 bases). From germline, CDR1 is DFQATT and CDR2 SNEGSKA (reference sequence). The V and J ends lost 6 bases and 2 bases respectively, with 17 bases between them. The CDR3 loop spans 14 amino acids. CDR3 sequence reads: CSARIGGTTYEQYF. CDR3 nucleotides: TGCAGTGCGAGGATTGGGGGGACGACCTACGAGCAGTACTTC.

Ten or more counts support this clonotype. The CDR3 here is CASSNPGREGLMNTEAFF. As DNA, the CDR3 is TGTGCCAGCAGCAATCCGGGCCGAGAGGGATTAATGAACACTGAAGCTTTCTTT. The rearrangement joins TRBV9 to TRBJ1-1; D gene uncertain. CDR1 and CDR2 (germline): SGDLS, YYNGEE. The CDR3 sequence is 18 residues long. V dropped 4 bases and J dropped 0 bases, with 22 bases sitting between them.

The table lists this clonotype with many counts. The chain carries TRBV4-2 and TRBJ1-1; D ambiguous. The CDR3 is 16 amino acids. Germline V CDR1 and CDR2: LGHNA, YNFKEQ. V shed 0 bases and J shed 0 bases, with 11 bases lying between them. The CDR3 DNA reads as TGTGCCAGCAGCCAAGATTGGAGCAGCATGAACACTGAAGCTTTCTTT. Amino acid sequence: CASSQDWSSMNTEAFF.

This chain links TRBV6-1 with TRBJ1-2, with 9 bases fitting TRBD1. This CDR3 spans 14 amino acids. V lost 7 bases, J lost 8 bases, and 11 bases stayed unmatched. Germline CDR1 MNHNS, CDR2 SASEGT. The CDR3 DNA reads TGTGCCAGCAACTCGGGACAGGGCCTTTGGGGCTACACCTTC. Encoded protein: CASNSGQGLWGYTF.

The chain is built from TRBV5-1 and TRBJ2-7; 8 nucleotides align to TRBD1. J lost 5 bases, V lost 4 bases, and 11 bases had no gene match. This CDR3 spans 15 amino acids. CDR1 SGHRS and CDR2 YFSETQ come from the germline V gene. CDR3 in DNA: TGCGCCAGCAGCACCGGACAGGGAGTAGGCGACGAGCAGTACTTC. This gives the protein CASSTGQGVGDEQYF.

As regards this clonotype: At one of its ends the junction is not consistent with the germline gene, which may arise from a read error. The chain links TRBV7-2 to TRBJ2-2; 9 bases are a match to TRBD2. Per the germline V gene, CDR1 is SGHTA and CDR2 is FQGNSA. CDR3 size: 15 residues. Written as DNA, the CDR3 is TGTGCCAGCAGCTTGTCGCGGGGGGGCACCGGGGAGCTGTCTTTT. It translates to CASSLSRGGTGELSF.

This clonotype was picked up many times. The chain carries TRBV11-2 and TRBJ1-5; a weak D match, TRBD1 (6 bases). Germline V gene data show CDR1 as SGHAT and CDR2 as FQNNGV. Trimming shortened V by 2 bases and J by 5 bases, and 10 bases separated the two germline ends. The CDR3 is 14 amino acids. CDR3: CASSLSRGDQPQHF. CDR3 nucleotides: TGTGCCAGCAGCTTATCCAGGGGAGATCAGCCCCAGCATTTT.

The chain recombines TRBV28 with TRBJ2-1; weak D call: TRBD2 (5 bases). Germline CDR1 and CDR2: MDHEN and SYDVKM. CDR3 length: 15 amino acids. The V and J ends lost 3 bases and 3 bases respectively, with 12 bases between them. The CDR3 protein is CASSLLGSGYNEQFF. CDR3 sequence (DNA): TGTGCCAGCAGTTTGTTGGGGAGCGGCTACAATGAGCAGTTCTTC.

CDR3 residues: CASNPGQGFETQYF. Written as DNA, the CDR3 is TGTGCCAGTAACCCGGGACAGGGGTTCGAGACCCAGTACTTC. The chain recombines TRBV19 with TRBJ2-5; 10 nucleotides agree with TRBD1. J lost 5 bases, V lost 7 bases, and 7 bases had no gene match. The CDR3 totals 14 residues. The germline gives CDR1 LNHDA, CDR2 SQIVND (reference sequence).

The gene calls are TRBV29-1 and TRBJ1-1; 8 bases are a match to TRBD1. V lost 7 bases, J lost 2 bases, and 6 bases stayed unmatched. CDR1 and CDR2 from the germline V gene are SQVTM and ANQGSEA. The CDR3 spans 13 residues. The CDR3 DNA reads TGCAGCGCCCCCCAGGGGGCAAACACTGAAGCTTTCTTT. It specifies CSAPQGANTEAFF.

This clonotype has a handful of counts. This CDR3 reads CAISEMERHTEAFF. CDR3 bases: TGTGCCATCAGTGAGATGGAGCGGCACACTGAAGCTTTCTTT. The J gene is TRBJ1-1, the V gene TRBV10-3; D call uncertain. Germline V lookup: CDR1 ENHRY, CDR2 SYGVKD. The CDR3 is made up of 14 amino acids. Trimming removed 2 bases at V and 3 bases at J, with 10 bases between.

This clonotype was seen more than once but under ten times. The CDR3 loop reads CASSEAVRGNGYTF. DNA of the CDR3: TGTGCCAGCAGTGAAGCGGTCAGGGGGAACGGCTACACCTTC. The genes are TRBV6-1 and TRBJ1-2, with 7 bases identical to TRBD1. Germline values: CDR1 MNHNS, CDR2 SASEGT. The length of the CDR3 is 14 residues. The J segment lost 8 bases and the V segment lost 0 bases, leaving 6 bases of the junction unmatched.

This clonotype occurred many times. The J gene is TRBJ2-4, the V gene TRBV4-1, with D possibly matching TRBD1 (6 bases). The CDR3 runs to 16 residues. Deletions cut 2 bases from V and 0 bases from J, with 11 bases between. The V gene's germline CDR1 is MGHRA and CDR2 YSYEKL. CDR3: CASSQPRGQAKNIQYF. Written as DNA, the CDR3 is TGCGCCAGCAGCCAACCCAGGGGACAAGCCAAAAACATTCAGTACTTC.

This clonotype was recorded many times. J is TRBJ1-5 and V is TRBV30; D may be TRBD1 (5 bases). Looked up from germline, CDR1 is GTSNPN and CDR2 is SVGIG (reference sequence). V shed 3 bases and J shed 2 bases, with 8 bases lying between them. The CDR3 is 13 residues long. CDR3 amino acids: CAWSTQGNQPQHF. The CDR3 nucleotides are TGTGCCTGGAGCACACAGGGCAATCAGCCCCAGCATTTT.

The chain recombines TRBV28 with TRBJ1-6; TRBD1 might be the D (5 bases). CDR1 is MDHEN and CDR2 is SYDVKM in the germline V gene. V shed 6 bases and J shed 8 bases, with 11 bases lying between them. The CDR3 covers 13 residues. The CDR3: CASRQDLDSPLHF. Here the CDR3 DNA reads TGTGCCAGCAGACAGGATTTAGATTCACCCCTCCACTTT.

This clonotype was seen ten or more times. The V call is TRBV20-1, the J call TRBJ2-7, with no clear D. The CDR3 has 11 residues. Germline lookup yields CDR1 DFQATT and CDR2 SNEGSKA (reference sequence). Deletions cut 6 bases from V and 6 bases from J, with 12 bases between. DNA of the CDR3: TGCAGTGCGCCAACTCCGCGCGAGCAGTACTTC. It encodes CSAPTPREQYF.